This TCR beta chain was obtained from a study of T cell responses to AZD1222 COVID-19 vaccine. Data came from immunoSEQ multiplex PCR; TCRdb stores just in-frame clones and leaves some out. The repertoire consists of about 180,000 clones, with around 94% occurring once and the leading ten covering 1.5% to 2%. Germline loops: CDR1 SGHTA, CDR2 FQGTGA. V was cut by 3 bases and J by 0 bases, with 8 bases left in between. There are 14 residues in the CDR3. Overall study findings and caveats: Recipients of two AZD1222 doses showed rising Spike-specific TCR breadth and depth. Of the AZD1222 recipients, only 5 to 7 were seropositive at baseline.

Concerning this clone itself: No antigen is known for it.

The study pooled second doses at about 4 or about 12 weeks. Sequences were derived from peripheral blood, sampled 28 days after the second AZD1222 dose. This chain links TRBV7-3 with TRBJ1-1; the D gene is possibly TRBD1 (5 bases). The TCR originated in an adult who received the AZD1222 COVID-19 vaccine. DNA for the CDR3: TGTGCCAGCAGCTTGGCAGGGCTGAACACTGAAGCTTTCTTT. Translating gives CASSLAGLNTEAFF.